Sequencing of this T cell receptor (beta chain) was carried out in a study of regulatory T cells in long-lasting Graves disease. Broader study findings: Persistent Graves' patients showed less TCR diversity than newly diagnosed ones.

Time point: newly diagnosed GD, antithyroid drugs for less than 3 months. PBMC-extracted RNA yielded the TCR library. A volume of about 9.9 milliliters of peripheral blood was collected in EDTA tubes. Building the TCR beta libraries relied on iRepertoire HTBI primers, and CDR3 regions underwent Arm-PCR. Each CDR3 protein is one row after TCRdb ran MiXCR on the multiplex PCR reads. The sample has fewer than 550,000 distinct CDR3 sequences, less than 20% seen once. This clonotype showed up many times. Its antigen is unknown. Germline V CDR1 and CDR2: MNHNS, SASEGT. The CDR3 covers 15 residues. V lost 1 base, J lost 4 bases, and 13 bases lay in between. These data also formed part of another study, on T cells in Graves' hyperthyroidism and ophthalmopathy. According to that study: In making diagnoses, clinical symptoms, serum thyroxine and TRAb, thyroid ultrasound and orbital computed tomography were all used.

The receptor's source is a woman between 18 and 29 years old with Graves disease. The chain recombines TRBV6-1 with TRBJ1-2, with D maybe TRBD1 (5 bases). The specimen comprised peripheral blood mononuclear cells (PBMCs), sampled at new diagnosis, from a patient treated with antithyroid drugs. CDR3 in amino acids: CASSEEVGQSYGYTF. CDR3 nucleotides: TGTGCCAGCAGTGAAGAGGTGGGGCAGAGCTATGGCTACACCTTC.